This T cell receptor (beta chain) was identified during a study of T cell responses to AZD1222 COVID-19 vaccine. Here immunoSEQ multiplex PCR was the method, and the copy in TCRdb shows in-frame clones only, minus some. The data show roughly 120,000 clones, roughly nine tenths seen once. The receptor comes from an adult in good health. This specimen was peripheral blood, taken on day 0 of AZD1222 vaccination.

CDR3 nucleotide sequence: TGTGCCAGCAGCAACACGGGCCGCGACGAGACCCAGTACTTC. It translates to CASSNTGRDETQYF. The gene calls are TRBV6-1 and TRBJ2-5; D is ambiguous. V lost 6 bases, J lost 5 bases, and 16 bases lay in between. Germline assignment: CDR1 MNHNS and CDR2 SASEGT. This CDR3 is built from 14 residues.